This T cell receptor (beta chain) originates from a study of radiotherapy plus CTLA-4 blockade in lung cancer. Study conclusions and caveats: After treatment with radiotherapy plus ipilimumab, TCR clones that came from the tumor expanded in blood.

This clone has just one count. The antigen is not known. Germline-derived CDR1 and CDR2 are SGHTA and FQGNSA. This CDR3 spans 15 amino acids. Unmatched junction bases numbered 2, after V lost 3 bases and J lost 0 bases. Measured with immunoSEQ multiplex PCR; TCRdb has only the in-frame clones, and not every one. This sample yields about 49,000 clones, of which 70% to 90% are seen a single time; 28% belongs to the top ten. V gene TRBV7-2 combines with J gene TRBJ1-3, with 7 bases that match TRBD1. Sequenced material: peripheral blood, taken from a patient treated with radiotherapy plus ipilimumab. The origin of this receptor is a human donor with non-small cell lung cancer whose response to radiotherapy plus ipilimumab could not be evaluated. In DNA, the CDR3 is TGTGCCAGCAGCTTCGGGACAGCCTCTGGAAACACCATATATTTT. Encoded protein: CASSFGTASGNTIYF. Based on the CDR3 plus reference TRBV7-2 and TRBJ1-3, the full variable domain is GAGVSQSPSNKVTEKGKDVELRCDPISGHTALYWYRQSLGQGLEFLIYFQGNSAPDKSGLPSDRFSAERTGGSVSTLTIQRTQQEDSAVYLCASSFGTASGNTIYFGEGSWLTVV.